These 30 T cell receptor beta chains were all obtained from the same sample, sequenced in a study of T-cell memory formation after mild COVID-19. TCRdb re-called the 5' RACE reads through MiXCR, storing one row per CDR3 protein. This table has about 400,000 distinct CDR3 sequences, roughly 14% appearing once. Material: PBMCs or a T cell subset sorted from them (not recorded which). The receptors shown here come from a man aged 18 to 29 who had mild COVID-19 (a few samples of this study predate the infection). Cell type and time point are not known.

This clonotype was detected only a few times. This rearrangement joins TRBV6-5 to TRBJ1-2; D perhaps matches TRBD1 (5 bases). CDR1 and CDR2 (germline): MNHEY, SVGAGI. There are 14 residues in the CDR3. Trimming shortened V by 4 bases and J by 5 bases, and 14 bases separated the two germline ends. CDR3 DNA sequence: TGTGCCAGCAGTTCCGGGACGGGTGTGTATGGCTACACCTTC. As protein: CASSSGTGVYGYTF.

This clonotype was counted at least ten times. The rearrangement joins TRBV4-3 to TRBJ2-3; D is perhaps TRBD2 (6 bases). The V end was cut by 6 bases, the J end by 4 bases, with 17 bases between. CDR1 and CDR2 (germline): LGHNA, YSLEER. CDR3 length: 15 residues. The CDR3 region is CASSAGIGGSDTQYF. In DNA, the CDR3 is TGCGCCAGCAGTGCAGGGATTGGGGGGTCAGATACGCAGTATTTT.

The CDR3 region is CASSMTSGGATDTQYF. DNA for the CDR3: TGTGCCAGCAGCATGACTAGCGGGGGGGCAACAGATACGCAGTATTTT. The chain joins TRBV5-4 to TRBJ2-3, with 14 bases that match TRBD2. Germline V gives CDR1 SGHNT, CDR2 YYREEE (reference sequence). Trimming took 4 bases from V and 3 from J; bases not matched to a gene: 4. CDR3 size: 16 residues.

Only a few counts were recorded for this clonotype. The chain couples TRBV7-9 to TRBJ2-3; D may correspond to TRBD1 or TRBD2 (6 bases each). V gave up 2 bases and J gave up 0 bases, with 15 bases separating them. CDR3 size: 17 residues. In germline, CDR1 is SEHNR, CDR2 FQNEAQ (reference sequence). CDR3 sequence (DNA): TGTGCCAGCAGCTTACCCTATCGGGGGCCAAGCACAGATACGCAGTATTTT. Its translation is CASSLPYRGPSTDTQYF. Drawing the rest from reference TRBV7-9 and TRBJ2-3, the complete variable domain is DTGVSQNPRHKITKRGQNVTFRCDPISEHNRLYWYRQTLGQGPEFLTYFQNEAQLEKSRLLSDRFSAERPKGSFSTLEIQRTEQGDSAMYLCASSLPYRGPSTDTQYFGPGTRLTVL.

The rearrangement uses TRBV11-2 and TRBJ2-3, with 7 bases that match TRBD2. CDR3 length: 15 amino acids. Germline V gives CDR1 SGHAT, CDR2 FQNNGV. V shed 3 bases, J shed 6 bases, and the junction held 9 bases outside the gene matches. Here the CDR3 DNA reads TGTGCCAGCAGCTTTGAGCGGATCGGGAGGGATACGCAGTATTTT. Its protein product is CASSFERIGRDTQYF.

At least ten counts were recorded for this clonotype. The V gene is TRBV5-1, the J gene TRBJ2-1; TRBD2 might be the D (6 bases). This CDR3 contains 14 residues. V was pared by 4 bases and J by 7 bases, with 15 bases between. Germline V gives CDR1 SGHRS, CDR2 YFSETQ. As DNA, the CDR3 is TGCGCCAGCAGCGACCGGGACTTTAAGAATGAGCAGTTCTTC. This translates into CASSDRDFKNEQFF.

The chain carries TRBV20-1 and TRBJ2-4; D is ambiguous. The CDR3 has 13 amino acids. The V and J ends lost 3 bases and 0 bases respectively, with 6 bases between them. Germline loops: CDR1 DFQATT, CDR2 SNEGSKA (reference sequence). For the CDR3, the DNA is TGCAGTGCTAGTTGGGGAGCCAAAAACATTCAGTACTTC. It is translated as CSASWGAKNIQYF.

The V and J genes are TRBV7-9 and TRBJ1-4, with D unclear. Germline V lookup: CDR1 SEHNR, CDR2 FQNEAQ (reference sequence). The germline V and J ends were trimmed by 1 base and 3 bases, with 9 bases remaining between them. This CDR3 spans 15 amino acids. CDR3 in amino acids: CASSLEGLANEKLFF. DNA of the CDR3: TGTGCCAGCAGCTTAGAAGGGCTTGCTAATGAAAAACTGTTTTTT. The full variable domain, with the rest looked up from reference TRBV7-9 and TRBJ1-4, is DTGVSQNPRHKITKRGQNVTFRCDPISEHNRLYWYRQTLGQGPEFLTYFQNEAQLEKSRLLSDRFSAERPKGSFSTLEIQRTEQGDSAMYLCASSLEGLANEKLFFGSGTQLSVL.

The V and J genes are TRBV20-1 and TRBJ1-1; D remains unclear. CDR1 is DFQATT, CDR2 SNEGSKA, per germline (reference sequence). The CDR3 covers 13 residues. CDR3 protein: CSSREVPNTEAFF. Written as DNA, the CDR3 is TGCAGCTCCCGCGAGGTTCCGAACACTGAAGCTTTCTTT.

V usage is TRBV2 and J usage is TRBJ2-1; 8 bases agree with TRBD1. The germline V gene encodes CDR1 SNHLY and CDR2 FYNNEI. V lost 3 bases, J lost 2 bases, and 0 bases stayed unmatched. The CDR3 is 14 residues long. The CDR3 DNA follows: TGTGCCAGCAGTGAGGACAGGGCCTACAATGAGCAGTTCTTC. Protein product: CASSEDRAYNEQFF.

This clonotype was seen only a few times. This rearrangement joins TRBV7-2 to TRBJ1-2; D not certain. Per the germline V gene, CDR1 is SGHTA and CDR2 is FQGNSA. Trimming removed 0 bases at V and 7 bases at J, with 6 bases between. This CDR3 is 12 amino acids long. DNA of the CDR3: TGTGCCAGCAGCTTAGCCGTCGCTGGCTACACCTTC. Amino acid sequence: CASSLAVAGYTF.

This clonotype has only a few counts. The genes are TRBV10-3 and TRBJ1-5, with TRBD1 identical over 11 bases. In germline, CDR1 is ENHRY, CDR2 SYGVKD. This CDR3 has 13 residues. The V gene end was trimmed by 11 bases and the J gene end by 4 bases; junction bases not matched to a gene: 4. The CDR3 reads CAVGQGGNQPQHF. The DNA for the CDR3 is TGTGCCGTGGGACAGGGGGGAAATCAGCCCCAGCATTTT.

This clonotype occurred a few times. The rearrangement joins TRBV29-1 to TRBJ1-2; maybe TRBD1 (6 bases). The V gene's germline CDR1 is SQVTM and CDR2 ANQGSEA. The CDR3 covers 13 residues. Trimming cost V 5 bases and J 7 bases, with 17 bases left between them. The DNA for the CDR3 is TGCAGCGTTCGGGGGACAAGTATAGGTGGCTACACCTTC. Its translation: CSVRGTSIGGYTF.

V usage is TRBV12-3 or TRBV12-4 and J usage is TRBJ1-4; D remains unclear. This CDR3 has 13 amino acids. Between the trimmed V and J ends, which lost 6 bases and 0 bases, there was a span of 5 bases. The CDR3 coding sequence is TGTGCCAGCAGGGTGTCAACTAATGAAAAACTGTTTTTT. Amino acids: CASRVSTNEKLFF.

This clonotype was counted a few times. The CDR3 DNA reads as TGCAGTGCAACTGACACCGAAGAGACCCAGTACTTC. Translating it yields CSATDTEETQYF. The chain uses TRBV20-1 and TRBJ2-5; the D is unclear. V shed 6 bases and J shed 3 bases, with 11 bases lying between them. CDR1 is DFQATT and CDR2 is SNEGSKA in the germline V gene (reference sequence). The CDR3 contains 12 residues.

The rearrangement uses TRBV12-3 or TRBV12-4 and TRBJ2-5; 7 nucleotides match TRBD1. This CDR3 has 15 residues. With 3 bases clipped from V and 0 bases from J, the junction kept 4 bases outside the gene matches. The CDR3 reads CASSLSDRDQETQYF. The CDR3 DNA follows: TGTGCCAGCAGTTTGAGCGACAGGGACCAAGAGACCCAGTACTTC.

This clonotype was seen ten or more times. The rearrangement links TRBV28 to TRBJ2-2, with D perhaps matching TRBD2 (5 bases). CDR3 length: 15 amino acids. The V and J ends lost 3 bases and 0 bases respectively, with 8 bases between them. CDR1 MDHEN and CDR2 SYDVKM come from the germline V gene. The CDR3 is CASSLGRANTGELFF. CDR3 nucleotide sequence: TGTGCCAGCAGTTTGGGGAGAGCGAACACCGGGGAGCTGTTTTTT.

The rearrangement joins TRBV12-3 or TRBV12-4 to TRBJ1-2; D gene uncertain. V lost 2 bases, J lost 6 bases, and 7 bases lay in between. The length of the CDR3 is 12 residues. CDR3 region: CASSLRLNGYTF. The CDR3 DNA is TGTGCCAGCAGTTTACGGTTAAATGGCTACACCTTC.

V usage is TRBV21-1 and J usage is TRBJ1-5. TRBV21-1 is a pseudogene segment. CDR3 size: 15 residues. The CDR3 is CASSDTRGPKEPQHF. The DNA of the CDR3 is TGTGCCAGCAGCGATACTAGGGGCCCTAAGGAGCCCCAGCATTTT.

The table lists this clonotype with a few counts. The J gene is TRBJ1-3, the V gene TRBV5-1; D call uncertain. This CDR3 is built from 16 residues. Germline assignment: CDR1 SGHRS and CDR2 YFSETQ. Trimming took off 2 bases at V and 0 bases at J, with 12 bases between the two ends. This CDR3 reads CASSLDGSGSGNTIYF. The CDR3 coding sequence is TGCGCCAGCAGCTTAGATGGTTCGGGCTCTGGAAACACCATATATTTT.

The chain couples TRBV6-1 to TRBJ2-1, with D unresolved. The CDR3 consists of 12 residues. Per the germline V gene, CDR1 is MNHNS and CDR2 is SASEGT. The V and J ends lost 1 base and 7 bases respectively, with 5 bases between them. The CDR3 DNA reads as TGTGCCAGCAGTGAAGTGCTAAATGAGCAGTTCTTC. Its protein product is CASSEVLNEQFF.

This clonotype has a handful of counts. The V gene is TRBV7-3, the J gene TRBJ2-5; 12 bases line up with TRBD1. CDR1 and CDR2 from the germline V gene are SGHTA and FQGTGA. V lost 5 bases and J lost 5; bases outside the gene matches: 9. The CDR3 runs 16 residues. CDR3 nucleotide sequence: TGTGCCAGCAGCCCCTCAGGGACAGGGGGCTGGGAGACCCAGTACTTC. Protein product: CASSPSGTGGWETQYF.

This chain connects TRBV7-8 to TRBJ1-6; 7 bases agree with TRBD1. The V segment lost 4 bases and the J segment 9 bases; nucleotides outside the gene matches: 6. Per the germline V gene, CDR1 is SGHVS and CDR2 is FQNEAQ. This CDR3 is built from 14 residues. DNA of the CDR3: TGTGCCAGCAGCTCCCGACAGGGCGCTTCACCCCTCCACTTT. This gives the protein CASSSRQGASPLHF.

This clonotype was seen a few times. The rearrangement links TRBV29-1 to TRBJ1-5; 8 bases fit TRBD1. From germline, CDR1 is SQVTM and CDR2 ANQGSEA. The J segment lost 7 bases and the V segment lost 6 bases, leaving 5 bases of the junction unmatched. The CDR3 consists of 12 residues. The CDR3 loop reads CSVQGAGQPQHF. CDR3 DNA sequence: TGCAGCGTGCAGGGGGCGGGACAGCCCCAGCATTTT.

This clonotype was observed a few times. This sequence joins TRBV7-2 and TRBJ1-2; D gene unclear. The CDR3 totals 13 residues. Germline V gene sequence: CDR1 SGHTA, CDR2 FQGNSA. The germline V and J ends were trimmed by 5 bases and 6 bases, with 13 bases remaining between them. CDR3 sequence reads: CASSPQHGNGYTF. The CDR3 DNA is TGTGCCAGCAGCCCCCAACACGGTAATGGCTACACCTTC.

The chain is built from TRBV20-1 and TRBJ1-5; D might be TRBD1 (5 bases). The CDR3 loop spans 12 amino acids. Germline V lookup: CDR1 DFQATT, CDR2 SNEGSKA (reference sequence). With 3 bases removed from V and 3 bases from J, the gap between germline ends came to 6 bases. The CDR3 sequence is CSARDNNQPQHF. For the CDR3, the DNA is TGCAGTGCTAGGGACAACAATCAGCCCCAGCATTTT.

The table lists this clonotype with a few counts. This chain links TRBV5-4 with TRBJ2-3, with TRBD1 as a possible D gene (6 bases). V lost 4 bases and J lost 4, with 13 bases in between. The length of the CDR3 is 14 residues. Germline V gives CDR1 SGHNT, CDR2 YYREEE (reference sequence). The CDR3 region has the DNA TGTGCCAGCAGCCGACCAGGGGCGGCAGATACGCAGTATTTT. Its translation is CASSRPGAADTQYF.

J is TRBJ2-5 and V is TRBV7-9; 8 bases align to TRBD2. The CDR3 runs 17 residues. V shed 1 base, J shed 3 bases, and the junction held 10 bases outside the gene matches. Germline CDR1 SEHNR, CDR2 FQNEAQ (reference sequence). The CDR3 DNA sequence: TGTGCCAGCAGCTTAGTCGGGGGGGGGACCCTAGAAGAGACCCAGTACTTC. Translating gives CASSLVGGGTLEETQYF.

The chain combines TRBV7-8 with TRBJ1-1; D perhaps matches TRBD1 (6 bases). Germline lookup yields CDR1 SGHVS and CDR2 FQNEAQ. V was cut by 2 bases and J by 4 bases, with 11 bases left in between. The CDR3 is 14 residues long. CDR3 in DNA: TGTGCCAGCAGCTTACGGCCACAGGGCACTGAAGCTTTCTTT. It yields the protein CASSLRPQGTEAFF.

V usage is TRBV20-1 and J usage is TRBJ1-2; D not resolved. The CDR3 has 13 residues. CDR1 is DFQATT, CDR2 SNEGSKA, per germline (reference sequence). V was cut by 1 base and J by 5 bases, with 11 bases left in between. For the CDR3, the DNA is TGCAGTGCTAGAGGGGCTCGGGGATATGGCTACACCTTC. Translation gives CSARGARGYGYTF.